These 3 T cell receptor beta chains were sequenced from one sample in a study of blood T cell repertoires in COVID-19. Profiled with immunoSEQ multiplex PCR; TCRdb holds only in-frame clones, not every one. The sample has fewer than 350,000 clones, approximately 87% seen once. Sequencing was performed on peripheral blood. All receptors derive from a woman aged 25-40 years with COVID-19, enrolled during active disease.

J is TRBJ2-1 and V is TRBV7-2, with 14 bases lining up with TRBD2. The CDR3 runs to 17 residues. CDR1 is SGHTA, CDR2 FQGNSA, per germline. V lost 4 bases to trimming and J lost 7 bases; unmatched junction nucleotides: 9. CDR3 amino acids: CASSSGLAGGNPNEQFF. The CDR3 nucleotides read TGTGCCAGCAGCTCTGGACTAGCGGGGGGCAACCCAAATGAGCAGTTCTTC.

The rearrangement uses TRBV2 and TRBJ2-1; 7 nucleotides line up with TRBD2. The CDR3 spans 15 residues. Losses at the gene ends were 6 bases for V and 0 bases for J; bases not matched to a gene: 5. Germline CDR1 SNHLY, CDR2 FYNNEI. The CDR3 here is CASSLPGGSYNEQFF. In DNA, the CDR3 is TGTGCCAGCAGCCTCCCGGGGGGCTCCTACAATGAGCAGTTCTTC. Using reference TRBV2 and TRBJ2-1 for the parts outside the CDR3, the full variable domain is EPEVTQTPSHQVTQMGQEVILRCVPISNHLYFYWYRQILGQKVEFLVSFYNNEISEKSEIFDDQFSVERPDGSNFTLKIRSTKLEDSAMYFCASSLPGGSYNEQFFGPGTRLTVL.

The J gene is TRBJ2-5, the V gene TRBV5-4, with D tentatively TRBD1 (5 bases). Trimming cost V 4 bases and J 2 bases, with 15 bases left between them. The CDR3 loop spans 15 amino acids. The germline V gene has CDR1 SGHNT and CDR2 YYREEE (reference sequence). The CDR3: CASSPAWSGQETQYF. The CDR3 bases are TGTGCCAGCAGCCCTGCTTGGTCAGGGCAAGAGACCCAGTACTTC.